Each of the 14 T cell receptor beta chains below was sequenced from the same sample in a study of identical twins. Each CDR3 protein is one row after TCRdb ran MiXCR on the 5' RACE reads. The sample contains hundreds of thousands of distinct CDR3 sequences, approximately 7% of which appear only once. This same sample was also taken into another study, of yellow fever vaccine responses in identical twins.

The sequenced sample consisted of memory (CD45RO+) T cells sorted from blood. Receptors originate from a woman between 18 and 29 years old in good health.

This clonotype was seen more than once but under ten times. The chain is built from TRBV3-1 and TRBJ2-3; possible D gene TRBD1, 5 bases. This CDR3 comprises 15 residues. Trimming pared 4 bases from V and 5 bases from J, leaving 16 bases between. The germline gives CDR1 LGHDT, CDR2 YNNKEL (reference sequence). The CDR3 DNA is TGTGCCAGCAGCCTAGTAACTGGGGCGGTAGATACGCAGTATTTT. Translated: CASSLVTGAVDTQYF.

This clonotype showed up just a few times. This chain joins TRBV9 and TRBJ2-1, with D possibly TRBD2 on 6 matching bases. V was clipped by 0 bases and J by 0 bases, with 7 bases between them. The CDR3 contains 15 residues. Germline CDR1 SGDLS, CDR2 YYNGEE. The CDR3 is CASSVGGDSYNEQFF. In nucleotides, the CDR3 is TGTGCCAGCAGCGTAGGGGGGGACTCCTACAATGAGCAGTTCTTC.

This clonotype was seen a handful of times. This chain uses TRBV20-1 with TRBJ1-3, with D maybe TRBD1 (5 bases). The CDR3 is 15 residues long. Germline V lookup: CDR1 DFQATT, CDR2 SNEGSKA (reference sequence). Trimming stripped 3 bases from V and 0 bases from J, with 12 bases between. The CDR3 region has the DNA TGCAGTGCTAGTGGGACGCCGAGCTCTGGAAACACCATATATTTT. Protein sequence: CSASGTPSSGNTIYF.

This clonotype was seen a handful of times. The genes are TRBV3-1 and TRBJ2-3; 10 positions match TRBD2. The CDR3 totals 17 residues. Losses at the gene ends were 1 base for V and 3 bases for J; bases not matched to a gene: 7. Germline CDR1 LGHDT, CDR2 YNNKEL (reference sequence). This CDR3 is CASSQGAASGRTDTQYF. CDR3 DNA: TGTGCCAGCAGCCAAGGGGCGGCTAGCGGGAGAACAGATACGCAGTATTTT.

This clonotype was observed many times. V usage is TRBV28 and J usage is TRBJ1-6, with D possibly TRBD1 on 5 matching bases. CDR1 MDHEN and CDR2 SYDVKM come from the germline V gene. V shed 5 bases and J shed 13 bases, with 18 bases lying between them. CDR3 length: 14 residues. CDR3 loop: CASSRQNPPNPLHF. DNA of the CDR3: TGTGCCAGCAGTCGACAGAACCCACCTAATCCCCTCCACTTT. Full variable domain (rest looked up from reference TRBV28 and TRBJ1-6): DVKVTQSSRYLVKRTGEKVFLECVQDMDHENMFWYRQDPGLGLRLIYFSYDVKMKEKGDIPEGYSVSREKKERFSLILESASTNQTSMYLCASSRQNPPNPLHFGNGTRLTVT.

This clonotype was detected ten times or more. The chain employs TRBV12-3 or TRBV12-4 and TRBJ2-1; D unresolved. Deletions cut 6 bases from V and 4 bases from J, with 10 bases between. This CDR3 region has 13 residues. The CDR3 region is CASRLGPYNEQFF. CDR3 coding DNA: TGTGCCAGCAGACTCGGACCGTACAATGAGCAGTTCTTC.

This clonotype has at least ten counts. The chain joins TRBV7-2 to TRBJ1-4, with D unresolved. CDR1 is SGHTA, CDR2 FQGNSA, per germline. V dropped 5 bases and J dropped 5 bases, with 15 bases sitting between them. This CDR3 region has 15 residues. The CDR3 region is CASSRWTAGNEKLFF. The CDR3 coding sequence is TGTGCCAGCAGCCGCTGGACGGCTGGGAATGAAAAACTGTTTTTT.

This clonotype has only a few counts. The chain is built from TRBV27 and TRBJ2-7, with 7 bases that match TRBD2. V gave up 2 bases and J gave up 2 bases; unmatched junction bases: 6. Germline values: CDR1 MNHEY, CDR2 SMNVEV (reference sequence). This CDR3 region has 15 residues. The CDR3 sequence: CASSLKGLLPYEQYF. DNA for the CDR3: TGTGCCAGCAGTTTAAAGGGACTACTCCCCTACGAGCAGTACTTC.

The chain combines TRBV6-5 with TRBJ1-5; D may be TRBD1 (5 bases). The germline CDR1 and CDR2 sequences are MNHEY and SVGAGI. The V end lost 0 bases, the J end lost 3 bases, and 9 bases lay between the germline ends. The CDR3 has 15 residues. The CDR3 is CASSYSSGTNQPQHF. The CDR3 DNA reads TGTGCCAGCAGTTACTCTTCAGGGACCAATCAGCCCCAGCATTTT.

This clonotype was seen at least ten times. The chain couples TRBV4-1 to TRBJ1-5; no firm D call. Germline CDR1 and CDR2: MGHRA and YSYEKL. V lost 1 base, J lost 3 bases, and 10 bases lay in between. This CDR3 has 15 amino acids. In nucleotides, the CDR3 is TGCGCCAGCAGCCAAGGGAAAGGGAACAATCAGCCCCAGCATTTT. It yields the protein CASSQGKGNNQPQHF.

This clonotype came up many times. The rearrangement uses TRBV20-1 and TRBJ1-1, with D unresolved. The CDR3 runs 12 residues. The V end was cut by 6 bases, the J end by 3 bases, with 11 bases between. Germline V CDR1 and CDR2: DFQATT, SNEGSKA (reference sequence). The CDR3 sequence: CSAQLGDTEAFF. The CDR3 nucleotides are TGCAGTGCCCAACTTGGGGACACTGAAGCTTTCTTT.

This clonotype has a handful of counts. The rearrangement links TRBV29-1 to TRBJ1-5; 7 bases match TRBD1. Germline V gene sequence: CDR1 SQVTM, CDR2 ANQGSEA. This CDR3 is built from 13 residues. Trimming took 5 bases from V and 2 from J; bases not matched to a gene: 3. The CDR3 DNA follows: TGCAGCGTTAGCACAGGGGGCAATCAGCCCCAGCATTTT. It translates to CSVSTGGNQPQHF.

This clonotype was detected ten times or more. The rearrangement joins TRBV7-7 to TRBJ2-5; 8 bases align to TRBD2. The J segment lost 5 bases and the V segment lost 1 base, leaving 9 bases of the junction unmatched. The CDR3 covers 16 residues. The germline CDR1 and CDR2 sequences are SSHAT and FNYEAQ (reference sequence). Here the CDR3 reads CASSLDPLAGRETQYF. DNA of the CDR3: TGTGCCAGCAGCTTAGACCCGTTAGCGGGGAGGGAGACCCAGTACTTC.

This clonotype was seen many times. The genes are TRBV11-2 and TRBJ2-7; tentatively, D is TRBD2 (6 bases). CDR3 length equals 14 residues. V lost 1 base and J 3 bases, leaving 10 bases between the germline ends. Germline CDR1 SGHAT, CDR2 FQNNGV. CDR3: CASSLAGDFYEQYF. In DNA form, the CDR3 reads TGTGCCAGCAGCTTAGCGGGAGATTTCTACGAGCAGTACTTC.